Sequencing of this TCR beta chain was carried out in a study of lymphopenia after photon versus proton radiotherapy. Trimming removed 6 bases from V and 1 base from J; junction bases left unmatched: 4. This CDR3 contains 14 residues. Looked up from germline, CDR1 is MNHEY and CDR2 is SMNVEV (reference sequence). General study findings and limits: Relative stability marked proton patients; photon patients lost diversity and naive cells. Oligoclonal CD8+ Temra expansion after nadir drove photon patients' diversity drop.

About this clone: Antigen unknown.

Profiled with immunoSEQ multiplex PCR; TCRdb holds only in-frame clones, not every one. The profile shows about 58,000 clones, about four fifths of them singletons. This TCR came from a man aged 55-75 years with pancreatic cancer. V and J are TRBV27 and TRBJ1-1; 8 bases are a match to TRBD1. The sample consisted of peripheral blood, taken from a patient treated with proton-based radiotherapy. The CDR3 nucleotides are TGTGCCAGCAGACCAGGGGGCGAGAACACTGAAGCTTTCTTT. It translates to CASRPGGENTEAFF.